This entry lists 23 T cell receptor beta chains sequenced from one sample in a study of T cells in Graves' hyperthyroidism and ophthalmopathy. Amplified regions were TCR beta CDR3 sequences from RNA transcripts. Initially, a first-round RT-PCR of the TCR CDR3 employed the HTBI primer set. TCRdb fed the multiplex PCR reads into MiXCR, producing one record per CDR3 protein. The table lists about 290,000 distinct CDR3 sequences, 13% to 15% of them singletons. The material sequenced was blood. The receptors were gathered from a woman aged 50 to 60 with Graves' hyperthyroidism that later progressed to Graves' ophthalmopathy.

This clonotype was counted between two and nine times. The CDR3 DNA reads as TGTGCCAGCCCCGGGACTAGCGGGAGGAATGAGCAGTTCTTC. Protein: CASPGTSGRNEQFF. This chain connects TRBV19 to TRBJ2-1, with 15 bases identical to TRBD2. Germline trimming cut 9 bases from V and 7 bases from J; bases unmatched to any gene: 4. Germline-derived CDR1 and CDR2 are LNHDA and SQIVND (reference sequence). The CDR3 runs to 14 residues.

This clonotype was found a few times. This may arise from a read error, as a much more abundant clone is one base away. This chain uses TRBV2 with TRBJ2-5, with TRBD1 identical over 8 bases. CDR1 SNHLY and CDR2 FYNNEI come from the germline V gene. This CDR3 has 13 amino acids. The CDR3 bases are TGTGCCAGCAGTGGACAGGGGAAAGAGACCCGGTACTTC. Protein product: CASSGQGKETRYF.

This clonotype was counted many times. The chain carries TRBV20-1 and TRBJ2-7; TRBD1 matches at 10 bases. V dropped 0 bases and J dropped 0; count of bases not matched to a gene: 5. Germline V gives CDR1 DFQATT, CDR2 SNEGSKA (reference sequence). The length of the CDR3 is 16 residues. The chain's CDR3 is CSAREWGQGYSYEQYF. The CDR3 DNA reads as TGCAGTGCTAGAGAATGGGGACAGGGGTACTCCTACGAGCAGTACTTC.

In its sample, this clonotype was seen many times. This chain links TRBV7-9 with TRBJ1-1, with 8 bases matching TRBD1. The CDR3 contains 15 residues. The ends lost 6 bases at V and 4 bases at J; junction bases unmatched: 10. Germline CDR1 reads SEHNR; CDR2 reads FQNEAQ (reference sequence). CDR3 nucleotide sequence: TGTGCCAGCAGTTCTTATCAGGGGGCGCGCACTGAAGCTTTCTTT. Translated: CASSSYQGARTEAFF.

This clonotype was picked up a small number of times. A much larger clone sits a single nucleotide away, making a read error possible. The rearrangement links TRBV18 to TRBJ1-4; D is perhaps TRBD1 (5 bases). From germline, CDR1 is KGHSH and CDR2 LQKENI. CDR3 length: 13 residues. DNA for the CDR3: TGTGCCAGCCCACCTGAATTAACAGGCAAACTGTTTTTT. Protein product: CASPPELTGKLFF.

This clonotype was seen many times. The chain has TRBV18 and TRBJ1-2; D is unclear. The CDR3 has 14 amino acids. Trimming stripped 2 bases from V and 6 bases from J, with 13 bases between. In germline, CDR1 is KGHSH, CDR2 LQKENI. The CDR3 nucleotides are TGTGCCAGCTCACCAATTAAACAGCAGAATGGCTACACCTTC. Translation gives CASSPIKQQNGYTF.

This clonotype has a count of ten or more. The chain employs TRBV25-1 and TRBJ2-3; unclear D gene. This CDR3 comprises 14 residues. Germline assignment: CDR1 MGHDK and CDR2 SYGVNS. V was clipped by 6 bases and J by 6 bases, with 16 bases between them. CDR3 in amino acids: CASSYNGPLDTQYF. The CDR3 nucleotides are TGTGCCAGCAGCTATAATGGGCCTTTGGATACGCAGTATTTT.

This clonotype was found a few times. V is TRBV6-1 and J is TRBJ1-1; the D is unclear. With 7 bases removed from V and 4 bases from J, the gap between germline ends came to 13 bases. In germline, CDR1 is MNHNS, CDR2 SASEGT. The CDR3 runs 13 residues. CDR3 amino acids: CASTPGGVTEAFF. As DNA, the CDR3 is TGTGCCAGCACCCCCGGCGGGGTCACTGAAGCTTTCTTT.

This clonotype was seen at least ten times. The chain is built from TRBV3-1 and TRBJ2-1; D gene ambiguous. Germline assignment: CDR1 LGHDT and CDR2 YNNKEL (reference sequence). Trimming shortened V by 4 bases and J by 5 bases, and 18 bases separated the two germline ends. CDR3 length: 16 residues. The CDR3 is CASSPYSKTFNNEQFF. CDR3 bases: TGTGCCAGCAGCCCTTACTCGAAAACCTTTAACAATGAGCAGTTCTTC.

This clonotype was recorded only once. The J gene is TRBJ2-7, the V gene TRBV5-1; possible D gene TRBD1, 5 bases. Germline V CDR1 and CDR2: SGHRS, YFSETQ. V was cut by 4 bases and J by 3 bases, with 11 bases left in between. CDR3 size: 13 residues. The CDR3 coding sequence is TGCGCCAGCAGCCTCCCGGACAACTACGAGCAGTACTTC. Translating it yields CASSLPDNYEQYF.

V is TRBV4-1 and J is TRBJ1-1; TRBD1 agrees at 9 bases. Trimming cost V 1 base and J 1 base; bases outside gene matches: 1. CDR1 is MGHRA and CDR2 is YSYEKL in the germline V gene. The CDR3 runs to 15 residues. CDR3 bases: TGCGCCAGCAGCCAAGGACAGGGGGGGAACACTGAAGCTTTCTTT. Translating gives CASSQGQGGNTEAFF.

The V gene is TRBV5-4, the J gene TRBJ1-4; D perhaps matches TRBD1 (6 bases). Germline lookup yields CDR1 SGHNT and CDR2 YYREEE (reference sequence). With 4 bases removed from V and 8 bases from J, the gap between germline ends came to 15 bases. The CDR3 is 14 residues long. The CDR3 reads CASSRTGSEEKLFF. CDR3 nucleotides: TGTGCCAGCAGCCGTACAGGGAGTGAAGAAAAACTGTTTTTT.

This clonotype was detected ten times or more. The CDR3: CASSLAGLAGPRGFF. The DNA for the CDR3 is TGTGCCAGCAGCTTGGCGGGACTAGCGGGACCCCGGGGGTTCTTC. The chain has TRBV5-6 and TRBJ2-1, with 13 bases identical to TRBD2. The CDR3 is 15 amino acids. The V and J ends lost 0 bases and 15 bases, in that order; junction bases with no gene match: 9. Per germline, CDR1 SGHDT and CDR2 YYEEEE.

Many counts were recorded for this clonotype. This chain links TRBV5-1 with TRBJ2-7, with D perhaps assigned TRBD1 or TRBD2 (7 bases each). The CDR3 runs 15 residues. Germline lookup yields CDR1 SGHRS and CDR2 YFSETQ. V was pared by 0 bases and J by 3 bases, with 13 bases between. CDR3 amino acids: CASSLEAGQYYEQYF. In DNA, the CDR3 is TGCGCCAGCAGCTTGGAAGCGGGACAGTACTACGAGCAGTACTTC.

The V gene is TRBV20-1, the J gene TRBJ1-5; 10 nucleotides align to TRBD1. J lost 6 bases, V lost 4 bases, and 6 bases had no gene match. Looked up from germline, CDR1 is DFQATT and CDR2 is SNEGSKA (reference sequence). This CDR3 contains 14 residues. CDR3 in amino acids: CSAMPGQGSQPQHF. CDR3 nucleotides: TGCAGTGCTATGCCGGGACAGGGGAGTCAGCCCCAGCATTTT.

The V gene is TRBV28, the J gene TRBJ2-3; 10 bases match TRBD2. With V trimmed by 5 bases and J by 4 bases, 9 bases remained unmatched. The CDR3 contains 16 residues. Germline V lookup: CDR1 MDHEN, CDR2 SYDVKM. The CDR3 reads CASSRIAGGDADTQYF. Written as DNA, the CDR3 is TGTGCCAGCAGTCGAATAGCGGGAGGTGACGCAGATACGCAGTATTTT.

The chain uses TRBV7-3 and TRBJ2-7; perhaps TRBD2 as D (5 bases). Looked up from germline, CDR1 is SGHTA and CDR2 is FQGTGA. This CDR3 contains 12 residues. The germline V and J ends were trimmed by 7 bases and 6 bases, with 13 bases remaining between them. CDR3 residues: CASKRRGFEQYF. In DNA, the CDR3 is TGTGCCAGCAAGAGACGCGGGTTCGAGCAGTACTTC.

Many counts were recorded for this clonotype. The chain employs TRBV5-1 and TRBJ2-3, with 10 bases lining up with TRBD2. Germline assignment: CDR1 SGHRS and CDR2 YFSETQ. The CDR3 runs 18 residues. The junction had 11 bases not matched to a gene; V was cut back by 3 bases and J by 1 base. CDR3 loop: CASSYTILLAGRTDTQYF. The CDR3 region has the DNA TGCGCCAGCAGCTATACTATTCTACTAGCGGGGCGCACAGATACGCAGTATTTT.

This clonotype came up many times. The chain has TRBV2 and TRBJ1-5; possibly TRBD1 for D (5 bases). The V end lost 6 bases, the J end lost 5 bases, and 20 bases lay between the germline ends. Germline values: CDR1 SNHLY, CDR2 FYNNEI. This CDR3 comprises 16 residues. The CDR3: CASRTLGTEMYQPQHF. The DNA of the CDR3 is TGTGCCAGCAGGACCCTTGGGACCGAGATGTATCAGCCCCAGCATTTT.

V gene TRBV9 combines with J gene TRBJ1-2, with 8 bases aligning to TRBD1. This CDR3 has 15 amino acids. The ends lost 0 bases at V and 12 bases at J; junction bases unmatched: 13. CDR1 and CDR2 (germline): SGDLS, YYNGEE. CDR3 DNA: TGTGCCAGCAGCGTAGATCCAGGGGGCACTAGGAGGGACACCTTC. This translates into CASSVDPGGTRRDTF.

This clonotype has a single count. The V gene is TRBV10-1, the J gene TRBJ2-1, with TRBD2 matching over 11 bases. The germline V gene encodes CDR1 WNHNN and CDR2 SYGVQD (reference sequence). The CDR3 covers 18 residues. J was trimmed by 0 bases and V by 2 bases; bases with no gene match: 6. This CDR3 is CASSERASGRSSYNEQFF. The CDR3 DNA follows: TGCGCCAGCAGTGAGAGGGCTAGCGGGAGGAGCTCCTACAATGAGCAGTTCTTC.

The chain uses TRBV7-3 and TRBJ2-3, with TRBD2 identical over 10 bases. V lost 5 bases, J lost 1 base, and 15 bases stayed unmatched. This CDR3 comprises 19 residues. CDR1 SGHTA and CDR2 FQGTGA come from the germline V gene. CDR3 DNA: TGTGCCAGCAGCCCACCGTCCCCACTTCTAGCGGGGGGCACAGATACGCAGTATTTT. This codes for CASSPPSPLLAGGTDTQYF.

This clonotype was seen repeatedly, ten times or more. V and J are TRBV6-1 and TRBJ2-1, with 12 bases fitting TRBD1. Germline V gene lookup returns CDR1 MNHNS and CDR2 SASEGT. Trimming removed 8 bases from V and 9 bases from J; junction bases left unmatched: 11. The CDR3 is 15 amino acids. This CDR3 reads CASADPGQGAGEQFF. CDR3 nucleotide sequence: TGTGCCAGCGCAGATCCGGGACAGGGGGCTGGTGAGCAGTTCTTC.